A single T cell receptor (beta chain) is shown here with its context. Its antigen is unknown. TCRdb analysed the 5' RACE reads with MiXCR anew, one entry per CDR3 protein. The sample carries approximately 500,000 distinct CDR3 sequences, roughly a quarter recorded once. These data belong to a study of identical twins. The study's findings and limits: The more abundant beta clonotypes in cord blood had fewer insertions, and memory repertoires did not show this.

There are 17 residues in the CDR3. Unmatched junction bases numbered 3, after V lost 4 bases and J lost 0 bases. Germline V gene sequence: CDR1 SGHRS, CDR2 YFSETQ. In addition, the sample was reused for a study of T cells expressing NK-cell markers.

The TCR sequence derives from a woman under 30 in good health. What was sequenced was CD4+ T cells sorted from blood. The gene calls are TRBV5-1 and TRBJ2-3, with 15 bases matching TRBD2. This CDR3 is CASSPGLAGGSTDTQYF. In nucleotides, the CDR3 is TGCGCCAGCAGCCCTGGACTAGCGGGGGGGAGCACAGATACGCAGTATTTT.